The next 16 T cell receptor beta chains were all read from a single sample in a study of blood T cell repertoires in COVID-19. The repertoire was sequenced with immunoSEQ multiplex PCR; TCRdb's copy has only in-frame clones and lacks some. The sample carries 55,000 to 75,000 clones, about 81% recorded once. Input material: peripheral blood. The source is a human donor in a cohort sampled during active COVID-19.

The chain couples TRBV18 to TRBJ1-4, with D uncertain. The CDR3 sequence is 13 residues long. CDR1 and CDR2 from the germline V gene are KGHSH and LQKENI. Trimming left V 3 bases short and J 2 bases short, with 4 bases between. The CDR3 sequence: CASSPGTNEKLFF. CDR3 coding DNA: TGTGCCAGCTCACCGGGCACTAATGAAAAACTGTTTTTT.

This clone is a singleton in its sample. CDR3 DNA: TGTGCCAGCAGCCAAGAGGGACGGGACAGGGGGCTTGGCACTGAAGCTTTCTTT. Protein product: CASSQEGRDRGLGTEAFF. The chain joins TRBV3-1 (or the pseudogene TRBV3-2) to TRBJ1-1; 12 nucleotides align to TRBD1. CDR1 LGHDT and CDR2 YNNKEL come from the germline V gene (reference sequence). With 0 bases clipped from V and 4 bases from J, the junction kept 9 bases outside the gene matches. The CDR3 sequence is 18 residues long.

The chain has TRBV7-9 and TRBJ2-5, with D possibly TRBD1 on 6 matching bases. Trimming shortened V by 3 bases and J by 4 bases, and 15 bases separated the two germline ends. The CDR3 has 15 amino acids. Germline V gene data show CDR1 as SEHNR and CDR2 as FQNEAQ (reference sequence). This CDR3 is CASSFGTYRGETQYF. The CDR3 DNA reads TGTGCCAGCAGCTTTGGGACATACCGCGGAGAGACCCAGTACTTC.

The chain recombines TRBV5-1 with TRBJ2-3; D is possibly TRBD2 (6 bases). V was pared by 4 bases and J by 1 base, with 13 bases between. Germline CDR1 is SGHRS and CDR2 is YFSETQ. The CDR3 totals 15 residues. This chain's CDR3 is CASSTGRGGTDTQYF. The DNA for the CDR3 is TGCGCCAGCAGCACCGGGCGCGGGGGCACAGATACGCAGTATTTT.

The chain couples TRBV5-4 to TRBJ2-3, with 9 bases that match TRBD1. Losses at the gene ends were 4 bases for V and 2 bases for J; bases not matched to a gene: 8. CDR3 size: 16 residues. Per germline, CDR1 SGHNT and CDR2 YYREEE (reference sequence). The CDR3 loop is CASSLGTGKLTDTQYF. The CDR3 DNA reads as TGTGCCAGCAGCCTAGGGACAGGGAAACTCACAGATACGCAGTATTTT.

Details on this clone: Different DNA sequences within this sample yield the same CDR3. The gene calls are TRBV28 and TRBJ1-5; TRBD1 matches at 8 bases. The CDR3 runs 14 residues. Per germline, CDR1 MDHEN and CDR2 SYDVKM. With V trimmed by 7 bases and J by 6 bases, 8 bases remained unmatched. The CDR3 protein is CASTGTGGIQPQHF. As DNA, the CDR3 is TGTGCCAGCACAGGGACAGGAGGCATTCAGCCCCAGCATTTT.

The chain employs TRBV9 and TRBJ2-3; possible D gene TRBD2, 6 bases. CDR1 SGDLS and CDR2 YYNGEE come from the germline V gene. Trimming left V 0 bases short and J 2 bases short, with 13 bases between. The CDR3 consists of 16 residues. As DNA, the CDR3 is TGTGCCAGCAGCGTAGCTTGGGGACTTAACACAGATACGCAGTATTTT. Protein product: CASSVAWGLNTDTQYF.

This chain connects TRBV6-6 to TRBJ2-1; D perhaps matches TRBD2 (5 bases). The CDR3 runs to 16 residues. V was pared by 0 bases and J by 0 bases, with 9 bases between. Germline loops: CDR1 MNHNY, CDR2 SVGAGI (reference sequence). The DNA for the CDR3 is TGTGCCAGCAGTTACTCCCGGGGAAGCTCCTACAATGAGCAGTTCTTC. Its protein product is CASSYSRGSSYNEQFF.

The rearrangement joins TRBV18 to TRBJ1-1; weak D call: TRBD1 (6 bases). This CDR3 is built from 15 residues. The V end lost 0 bases, the J end lost 1 base, and 9 bases lay between the germline ends. CDR1 and CDR2 (germline): KGHSH, LQKENI. The CDR3 protein is CASSPPTGQNTEAFF. DNA of the CDR3: TGTGCCAGCTCACCACCGACAGGACAGAACACTGAAGCTTTCTTT.

The chain has TRBV6-6 and TRBJ2-7; possibly TRBD1 for D (6 bases). V lost 6 bases and J 3 bases, leaving 12 bases between the germline ends. The CDR3 is made up of 13 amino acids. From germline, CDR1 is MNHNY and CDR2 SVGAGI (reference sequence). As DNA, the CDR3 is TGTGCCAGCAGCCACGGACAGTACTACGAGCAGTACTTC. Translating gives CASSHGQYYEQYF.

CDR3 DNA sequence: TGTGCCAGCAGCCCCTCTCCATCGGGACAGGGGGCCTACGAGCAGTACTTC. Its protein is CASSPSPSGQGAYEQYF. The genes are TRBV5-4 and TRBJ2-7, with 11 bases identical to TRBD1. The CDR3 loop spans 17 amino acids. Unmatched junction bases numbered 11, after V lost 4 bases and J lost 2 bases. Germline V gene sequence: CDR1 SGHNT, CDR2 YYREEE (reference sequence). Combining the CDR3 with reference TRBV5-4 and TRBJ2-7 gives the whole variable domain ETGVTQSPTHLIKTRGQQVTLRCSSQSGHNTVSWYQQALGQGPQFIFQYYREEENGRGNFPPRFSGLQFPNYSSELNVNALELDDSALYLCASSPSPSGQGAYEQYFGPGTRLTVT.

The chain recombines TRBV15 with TRBJ2-4; TRBD1 agrees at 7 bases. Germline V CDR1 and CDR2: LNHNV, YYDKDF (reference sequence). CDR3 length: 15 residues. V trimming: 4 bases; J trimming: 5 bases; junction bases outside the gene matches: 8. The CDR3 protein is CATSTLRTGENIQYF. DNA of the CDR3: TGTGCCACCAGCACCCTTAGGACAGGAGAAAACATTCAGTACTTC.

The genes are TRBV4-2 and TRBJ1-4; D not resolved. V was clipped by 0 bases and J by 6 bases, with 14 bases between them. This CDR3 has 16 amino acids. The V gene's germline CDR1 is LGHNA and CDR2 YNFKEQ. Here the CDR3 DNA reads TGTGCCAGCAGCCAAGATGATCCTGGGAGGGATGAAAAACTGTTTTTT. It codes for CASSQDDPGRDEKLFF.

The rearrangement uses TRBV5-5 and TRBJ2-7, with D possibly being TRBD1 (5 bases). Germline V lookup: CDR1 SGHKS, CDR2 YYEKEE (reference sequence). The CDR3 extends over 13 amino acids. V was shortened by 7 bases and J by 1 base, with 12 bases between the two germline ends. The CDR3 bases are TGTGCCAGCGCGACAGCCCAATCCTACGAGCAGTACTTC. Translating it yields CASATAQSYEQYF.

The chain couples TRBV5-4 to TRBJ2-7; D is unclear. Per germline, CDR1 SGHNT and CDR2 YYREEE (reference sequence). Trimming shortened V by 3 bases and J by 5 bases, and 18 bases separated the two germline ends. This CDR3 contains 15 residues. In nucleotides, the CDR3 is TGTGCCAGCAGCTCACCCCTCGCCAAGCCTGACGAGCAGTACTTC. Protein: CASSSPLAKPDEQYF.

The chain links TRBV30 to TRBJ2-1; TRBD2 aligns across 12 bases. The CDR3 runs 15 residues. Per germline, CDR1 GTSNPN and CDR2 SVGIG (reference sequence). V shed 2 bases and J 9 bases; nucleotides not matched to a gene: 8. CDR3 coding DNA: TGTGCCTGGAGTTCTAGCGGGAGGGCCTCTGGTGAGCAGTTCTTC. This gives the protein CAWSSSGRASGEQFF.